The 32 T cell receptor beta chains below all came from one sample that was sequenced in a study of tacrolimus-resistant gene-edited T cells for transplant recipients. Treatment reported: CRISPR-Cas9 RNP knockout of FKBP12 using synthetic sgRNA#2. PBMCs were stimulated about 6 hours with overlapping CMV pp65 and IE-1 peptide pools, then IFNgamma-secretion enriched. On day 7, Cas9 ribonucleoprotein electroporation was used to knock out FKBP12. The enriched CMV-specific T cells grew in culture supplemented with recombinant human IL-7 and IL-15. Using immunoSEQ multiplex PCR, the repertoire was profiled, and TCRdb retains in-frame clones only, with some absent. In the table there are roughly 750 clones, over 35% of which are singletons. The sample was a CMV-specific product grown in culture, taken from cells with FKBP12 knockout. These receptors all stem from a human donor in good health, a blood donor.

J is TRBJ2-1 and V is TRBV11-2; tentatively, D is TRBD1 or TRBD2 (6 bases each). Germline V gene lookup returns CDR1 SGHAT and CDR2 FQNNGV. The CDR3 contains 15 residues. Trimming pared 2 bases from V and 4 bases from J, leaving 12 bases between. The CDR3 is CASSLRGDPYNEQFF. The CDR3 region has the DNA TGTGCCAGCAGCTTAAGGGGGGACCCTTACAATGAGCAGTTCTTC.

This chain connects TRBV12-3 or TRBV12-4 to TRBJ2-3; D ambiguous. The V gene lost 0 bases and the J gene lost 5 bases, with 0 bases spanning the gap. The CDR3 covers 11 residues. The CDR3 nucleotides read TGTGCCAGCAGTTTAGCAGATACGCAGTATTTT. Translating gives CASSLADTQYF.

This clone was found a few times. The V call is TRBV24-1, the J call TRBJ1-2, with a possible D match to TRBD1 (5 bases). This CDR3 comprises 13 residues. V was cut by 3 bases and J by 11 bases, with 15 bases left in between. Germline values: CDR1 KGHDR, CDR2 SFDVKD. The CDR3 spells CATSDPLGGEYTF. CDR3 DNA: TGTGCCACCAGTGATCCCCTCGGAGGGGAATACACCTTC.

CDR3 loop: CASSSYPTTGTEAFF. The CDR3, as DNA: TGTGCCAGCAGCTCGTACCCTACTACAGGGACCGAAGCTTTCTTT. The chain joins TRBV7-9 to TRBJ1-1; D is perhaps TRBD1 (6 bases). This CDR3 has 15 amino acids. Deletions cut 4 bases from V and 8 bases from J, with 20 bases between. Germline V lookup: CDR1 SEHNR, CDR2 FQNEAQ (reference sequence).

V gene TRBV1 combines with J gene TRBJ2-1; the listed D gene, TRBD2, was not tested against the DNA. TRBV1 represents a pseudogene. The CDR3 is 17 amino acids. In DNA, the CDR3 is TGCACCAGCAGCCGGGTGATAGCGGGAAACTCCTACAATGAGCAGTTCTTC. The encoded protein is CTSSRVIAGNSYNEQFF.

The J gene is TRBJ2-1, the V gene TRBV11-2, with 9 bases aligning to TRBD2. The CDR3 consists of 14 residues. The germline V gene encodes CDR1 SGHAT and CDR2 FQNNGV. V was pared by 1 base and J by 7 bases, with 2 bases of the junction left unmatched. The CDR3 DNA reads as TGTGCCAGCAGCTTAGCTAGCGGGGAAAATGAGCAGTTCTTC. It translates to CASSLASGENEQFF.

This clone came up a few times. The rearrangement uses TRBV5-3 and TRBJ2-7; tentative D call: TRBD1 (6 bases). TRBV5-3 is sorted into the ORF group, with uncertain function. CDR3 length equals 15 residues. The germline V and J ends were trimmed by 0 bases and 5 bases, with 15 bases remaining between them. CDR3 in DNA: TGTGCCAGAAGCTTGGTCAGTCACAGGGACCACGAGCAGTACTTC. Its protein product is CARSLVSHRDHEQYF.

The gene calls are TRBV30 and TRBJ1-1; no definite D call. Trimming took off 4 bases at V and 0 bases at J, with 9 bases between the two ends. The germline V gene has CDR1 GTSNPN and CDR2 SVGIG (reference sequence). The CDR3 is made up of 13 amino acids. The CDR3, as DNA: TGTGCCTGGACTGGCCTCCTGAACACTGAAGCTTTCTTT. Its protein product is CAWTGLLNTEAFF. Using reference TRBV30 and TRBJ1-1 for the parts outside the CDR3, the full variable domain is SQTIHQWPATLVQPVGSPLSLECTVEGTSNPNLYWYRQAAGRGLQLLFYSVGIGQISSEVPQNLSASRPQDRQFILSSKKLLLSDSGFYLCAWTGLLNTEAFFGQGTRLTVV.

The chain carries TRBV20-1 and TRBJ2-5; 7 bases agree with TRBD2. The germline gives CDR1 DFQATT, CDR2 SNEGSKA (reference sequence). V trimming: 3 bases; J trimming: 2 bases; junction bases outside the gene matches: 6. This CDR3 has 14 residues. CDR3 region: CSASPSGPQETQYF. The CDR3 bases are TGCAGTGCTAGTCCTAGCGGTCCACAAGAGACCCAGTACTTC.

This clone was recorded a few times. The same CDR3 also results from other DNA sequences found in this sample. The chain recombines TRBV10-3 with TRBJ2-1; D unclear. This CDR3 has 11 amino acids. The V gene's germline CDR1 is ENHRY and CDR2 SYGVKD. V dropped 6 bases and J dropped 6 bases, with 6 bases sitting between them. Here the CDR3 DNA reads TGTGCCATCAGCCTCGGCAATGAGCAGTTCTTC. Its protein is CAISLGNEQFF.

The chain recombines TRBV27 with TRBJ2-7; 9 bases are shared with TRBD1. The CDR3 is 13 amino acids. Germline CDR1 reads MNHEY; CDR2 reads SMNVEV (reference sequence). Trimming removed 8 bases from V and 2 bases from J; junction bases left unmatched: 4. CDR3: CASGQGSPYEQYF. The CDR3, as DNA: TGTGCCAGCGGACAGGGGTCCCCCTACGAGCAGTACTTC.

By share of the sample, this clone is medium-sized. V and J are TRBV24-1 and TRBJ2-2; 14 bases match TRBD2. The CDR3 runs 18 residues. Germline V lookup: CDR1 KGHDR, CDR2 SFDVKD. Unmatched junction bases numbered 8, after V lost 2 bases and J lost 7 bases. The CDR3 nucleotides are TGTGCCACCAGTGATTCCGGGACTAGCGGGAGCATTGACGGGGAGCTGTTTTTT. Residues: CATSDSGTSGSIDGELFF.

This chain connects TRBV6-1 to TRBJ2-7; no clear D. CDR3 length equals 14 residues. V lost 0 bases, J lost 0 bases, and 6 bases lay in between. The germline V gene encodes CDR1 MNHNS and CDR2 SASEGT. For the CDR3, the DNA is TGTGCCAGCAGTGAAGCGGGATCCTCCTACGAGCAGTACTTC. This translates into CASSEAGSSYEQYF.

This chain links TRBV7-8 with TRBJ1-4; D gene unclear. Germline CDR1 SGHVS, CDR2 FQNEAQ. This CDR3 region has 13 residues. Deletions cut 5 bases from V and 7 bases from J, with 11 bases between. In nucleotides, the CDR3 is TGTGCCAGCAGCACCCGGCTCGGTGAAAAACTGTTTTTT. It is translated as CASSTRLGEKLFF. Looking up the rest from reference TRBV7-8 and TRBJ1-4 gives the full variable domain: GAGVSQSPRYKVAKRGQDVALRCDPISGHVSLFWYQQALGQGPEFLTYFQNEAQLDKSGLPSDRFFAERPEGSVSTLKIQRTQQEDSAVYLCASSTRLGEKLFFGSGTQLSVL.

This clone was counted between two and nine times. This chain joins TRBV27 and TRBJ1-2, with 10 bases fitting TRBD1. V was pared by 5 bases and J by 3 bases, with 6 bases of the junction left unmatched. The CDR3 is 15 amino acids. In germline, CDR1 is MNHEY, CDR2 SMNVEV (reference sequence). CDR3 in DNA: TGTGCCAGCAGTGGAACCGGGACAGGGGACTATGGCTACACCTTC. This sequence encodes CASSGTGTGDYGYTF.

This clone was found a few times. The chain carries TRBV11-2 and TRBJ1-1; 8 nucleotides match TRBD1. The CDR3 runs to 15 residues. Germline assignment: CDR1 SGHAT and CDR2 FQNNGV. The ends lost 4 bases at V and 0 bases at J; junction bases unmatched: 4. The CDR3 DNA is TGTGCCAGCAGCTCCAGGACAGGGTTGAACACTGAAGCTTTCTTT. Protein: CASSSRTGLNTEAFF.

V usage is TRBV7-9 and J usage is TRBJ2-4; possible D gene TRBD2, 6 bases. V lost 2 bases to trimming and J lost 13 bases, with 9 bases between them. There are 11 residues in the CDR3. Germline V lookup: CDR1 SEHNR, CDR2 FQNEAQ (reference sequence). The CDR3 DNA is TGTGCCAGCAGCTTATCGGGAGCCCAGTACTTC. Translation: CASSLSGAQYF.

The chain is built from TRBV19 and TRBJ2-2, with no clear D. The V end was cut by 9 bases, the J end by 4 bases, with 24 bases between. Germline V gives CDR1 LNHDA, CDR2 SQIVND (reference sequence). The CDR3 runs to 17 residues. CDR3 region: CASQPNSVGFSTGELFF. DNA of the CDR3: TGTGCCAGCCAGCCCAACAGCGTTGGGTTCTCCACCGGGGAGCTGTTTTTT. Full variable domain (rest looked up from reference TRBV19 and TRBJ2-2): DGGITQSPKYLFRKEGQNVTLSCEQNLNHDAMYWYRQDPGQGLRLIYYSQIVNDFQKGDIAEGYSVSREKKESFPLTVTSAQKNPTAFYLCASQPNSVGFSTGELFFGEGSRLTVL.

The count of this clone is one. This chain uses TRBV6-2 or TRBV6-3 with TRBJ2-7, with TRBD2 identical over 7 bases. The CDR3 spans 14 residues. CDR1 MNHEY and CDR2 SVGEGT come from the germline V gene. The V gene end was trimmed by 4 bases and the J gene end by 3 bases; junction bases not matched to a gene: 6. CDR3 bases: TGTGCCAGCAGTTTAAGCGGGGTCGGCTACGAGCAGTACTTC. It encodes CASSLSGVGYEQYF.

The chain links TRBV30 to TRBJ2-1; the D is unclear. V dropped 3 bases and J dropped 3 bases, with 3 bases sitting between them. Germline CDR1 is GTSNPN and CDR2 is SVGIG (reference sequence). The CDR3 contains 11 residues. The chain's CDR3 is CAWRNYNEQFF. The CDR3 nucleotides are TGTGCCTGGAGAAACTACAATGAGCAGTTCTTC.

The rearrangement joins TRBV5-1 to TRBJ2-5, with D perhaps TRBD1 or TRBD2 (5 bases each). The germline V gene encodes CDR1 SGHRS and CDR2 YFSETQ. V was clipped by 4 bases and J by 1 base, with 11 bases between them. The CDR3 runs 14 residues. CDR3 in DNA: TGCGCCAGCAGCAGGTCAGGGAGCCAAGAGACCCAGTACTTC. Protein: CASSRSGSQETQYF.

This clone is judged hyperexpanded. The V and J genes are TRBV27 and TRBJ1-2; D unclear. The germline V gene encodes CDR1 MNHEY and CDR2 SMNVEV (reference sequence). The CDR3 contains 15 residues. V lost 1 base and J lost 3, with 12 bases in between. The DNA for the CDR3 is TGTGCCAGCAGTTTATATTCTGGCTCTGACTATGGCTACACCTTC. Protein product: CASSLYSGSDYGYTF.

The V call is TRBV10-3, the J call TRBJ1-5; no clear D gene. The V end was cut by 10 bases, the J end by 6 bases, with 16 bases between. In germline, CDR1 is ENHRY, CDR2 SYGVKD. This CDR3 comprises 13 residues. The CDR3 nucleotides read TGTGCCACCATAATAACAGTGACTCAGCCCCAGCATTTT. Translation: CATIITVTQPQHF.

This clone has a handful of counts. This chain uses TRBV2 with TRBJ2-1; TRBD2 aligns across 12 bases. Trimming at V came to 1 base and at J to 2 bases, leaving 9 bases not matched to a gene. Germline V gives CDR1 SNHLY, CDR2 FYNNEI. This CDR3 contains 19 residues. CDR3 sequence (DNA): TGTGCCAGCAGTGAAGTGCTAGCGGGAGGGCTGGATCCCTACAATGAGCAGTTCTTC. Its protein is CASSEVLAGGLDPYNEQFF.

This chain uses TRBV10-3 with TRBJ2-1; no clear D gene. The V end lost 2 bases, the J end lost 7 bases, and 3 bases lay between the germline ends. The CDR3 has 11 amino acids. CDR1 ENHRY and CDR2 SYGVKD come from the germline V gene. The CDR3 nucleotides read TGTGCCATCAGTGAGGGTAATGAGCAGTTCTTC. This translates into CAISEGNEQFF.

This clone was counted between two and nine times. This same CDR3 is encoded by further DNA sequences in the sample. The chain couples TRBV10-3 to TRBJ2-1; D not certain. From germline, CDR1 is ENHRY and CDR2 SYGVKD. The V end was cut by 8 bases, the J end by 7 bases, with 9 bases between. This CDR3 comprises 11 residues. The CDR3 region is CAISLGNEQFF. The CDR3 DNA is TGTGCCATCTCTCTAGGAAATGAGCAGTTCTTC.

This clone was counted only a few times. The V call is TRBV18, the J call TRBJ2-6; possible D gene TRBD1, 6 bases. The CDR3 runs 17 residues. The germline V and J ends were trimmed by 3 bases and 1 base, with 13 bases remaining between them. The germline V gene encodes CDR1 KGHSH and CDR2 LQKENI. This CDR3 reads CASSPAGTHSGANVLTF. As DNA, the CDR3 is TGTGCCAGCTCACCTGCCGGGACACATTCTGGGGCCAACGTCCTGACTTTC.

Judged by abundance, this clone is medium-sized. The chain has TRBV2 and TRBJ2-1; 8 positions agree with TRBD2. This CDR3 comprises 18 residues. From germline, CDR1 is SNHLY and CDR2 FYNNEI. J gave up 2 bases and V 3 bases, and 12 bases lay outside the gene matches. The CDR3 nucleotides read TGTGCCAGCAGTGACGGGACTATAGCGGGGAACACCTACAATGAGCAGTTCTTC. Translation gives CASSDGTIAGNTYNEQFF.

In DNA, the CDR3 is TGTGCCAGCAGCTTAGGGTCAGCGGGAGCACGAACAGATACGCAGTATTTT. Translated: CASSLGSAGARTDTQYF. The chain uses TRBV7-9 and TRBJ2-3, with TRBD2 identical over 8 bases. Trimming at V came to 1 base and at J to 3 bases, leaving 9 bases not matched to a gene. The germline CDR1 and CDR2 sequences are SEHNR and FQNEAQ (reference sequence). The CDR3 runs to 17 residues.

The CDR3 protein is CASSSPRQLYNEQFF. CDR3 coding DNA: TGTGCCAGTAGTTCTCCTAGACAGCTTTACAATGAGCAGTTCTTC. The V gene is TRBV19, the J gene TRBJ2-1; tentative D call: TRBD1 (5 bases). This CDR3 has 15 residues. V was clipped by 5 bases and J by 4 bases, with 15 bases between them. Germline V gene data show CDR1 as LNHDA and CDR2 as SQIVND (reference sequence).

This clone was detected only once. The chain combines TRBV4-2 with TRBJ1-3; D call uncertain. V was trimmed by 10 bases and J by 0 bases, leaving 4 bases between them. The CDR3 covers 11 residues. Germline CDR1 LGHNA, CDR2 YNFKEQ. The CDR3 sequence: CATFSGNTIYF. As DNA, the CDR3 is TGTGCCACCTTCTCTGGAAACACCATATATTTT.

Within the sample, this clone is large (0.1 to 1%). The CDR3 DNA follows: TGTGCCAGCAGTTACTCGACGGGTAGGTTAGCTTTCTTT. Protein: CASSYSTGRLAFF. The gene calls are TRBV6-5 and TRBJ1-1, with D hard to call. The V end lost 0 bases, the J end lost 10 bases, and 12 bases lay between the germline ends. Germline V gene data show CDR1 as MNHEY and CDR2 as SVGAGI. CDR3 length: 13 amino acids.